This T cell receptor beta chain emerged from a study of T cells in Graves' hyperthyroidism and ophthalmopathy. As for the study in general: Before treatment of any kind, peripheral blood was taken at initial diagnosis.

Findings and limits, study-wide: For ophthalmopathy, model prediction preceded onset by a median roughly 6.3 months. A 13 V-J model separated ophthalmopathy from stable hyperthyroidism. Researchers found most expanded thyroid clonotypes above 0.001 in blood as well.

Amplified regions were TCR beta CDR3 sequences from RNA transcripts. Researchers ran a first-round RT-PCR on the TCR CDR3 using the HTBI primer set. From the multiplex PCR reads, TCRdb called clonotypes with MiXCR, one entry per CDR3 protein. The table has approximately 720,000 distinct CDR3 sequences, roughly a sixth seen once. Note on this clonotype: Its antigen is unknown.

Trimming cost V 7 bases and J 6 bases; bases outside gene matches: 9. Looked up from germline, CDR1 is MNHEY and CDR2 is SMNVEV (reference sequence). This CDR3 comprises 15 residues. Sequenced: blood. The rearrangement joins TRBV27 to TRBJ1-2, with 12 bases aligning to TRBD1. This TCR derives from a woman between 50 and 59 years old with Graves' hyperthyroidism that later progressed to Graves' ophthalmopathy. The CDR3 DNA is TGTGCCAGCACCACGTACGGGACAGGGGGCAATGGCTACACCTTC. Protein: CASTTYGTGGNGYTF.